The 8 T cell receptor beta chains presented below share a single source sample, sequenced in a study of T cells of healthy individuals. TCRdb passed the 5' RACE reads through MiXCR, listing each CDR3 protein once. Of 90,000 to 100,000 distinct CDR3 sequences listed, approximately 18% were seen once; the top ten hold 6.2%. Source of these receptors: a human donor in good health.

Many counts were recorded for this clonotype. The V and J genes are TRBV18 and TRBJ1-1; D perhaps matches TRBD1 (5 bases). Germline V gene lookup returns CDR1 KGHSH and CDR2 LQKENI. The length of the CDR3 is 14 residues. The ends were cut back, 5 bases at V and 6 bases at J, with 16 bases in the middle. In DNA form, the CDR3 reads TGTGCCAGCTCATCCCAGGGTGCTGGCGCTGAAGCTTTCTTT. Protein sequence: CASSSQGAGAEAFF.

The chain employs TRBV30 and TRBJ2-5; the match to TRBD1 covers 7 bases. The germline gives CDR1 GTSNPN, CDR2 SVGIG (reference sequence). This CDR3 contains 13 residues. Trimming took 2 bases from V and 4 from J; bases not matched to a gene: 4. CDR3 sequence: CAWSNRGGETQYF. CDR3 coding DNA: TGTGCCTGGAGTAACAGGGGCGGAGAGACCCAGTACTTC.

The chain employs TRBV20-1 and TRBJ1-1; 7 positions agree with TRBD1. This CDR3 region has 13 residues. From germline, CDR1 is DFQATT and CDR2 SNEGSKA (reference sequence). V dropped 6 bases and J dropped 4; count of bases not matched to a gene: 8. The CDR3 DNA reads TGCAGTGCCGAGAGGGCAGGGGGCACTGAAGCTTTCTTT. Translation: CSAERAGGTEAFF.

This rearrangement joins TRBV5-1 to TRBJ2-7, with D perhaps matching TRBD1 (5 bases). CDR3 length: 14 residues. The V gene lost 0 bases and the J gene lost 0 bases, with 7 bases spanning the gap. Germline loops: CDR1 SGHRS, CDR2 YFSETQ. CDR3 bases: TGCGCCAGCAGCTTGGTTAGGGGCTCCTACGAGCAGTACTTC. It translates to CASSLVRGSYEQYF.

The chain carries TRBV4-3 and TRBJ2-5, with 7 bases identical to TRBD1. Germline V CDR1 and CDR2: LGHNA, YSLEER. J lost 5 bases, V lost 0 bases, and 9 bases had no gene match. The CDR3 has 16 residues. Written as DNA, the CDR3 is TGCGCCAGCAGCCAAGAACAGACAGGGCTTGGGGAGACCCAGTACTTC. It specifies CASSQEQTGLGETQYF.

This clonotype was observed a single time. The V and J genes are TRBV7-9 and TRBJ2-3; TRBD2 might be the D (7 bases). The CDR3 totals 13 residues. Germline loops: CDR1 SEHNR, CDR2 FQNEAQ (reference sequence). V was cut by 4 bases and J by 7 bases, with 12 bases left in between. CDR3 sequence: CASSSAGAYTQYF. DNA for the CDR3: TGTGCCAGCAGCTCCGCGGGGGCGTATACGCAGTATTTT.

The chain uses TRBV4-2 and TRBJ2-1; 14 bases are shared with TRBD2. The CDR3 spans 16 residues. The V gene end was trimmed by 0 bases and the J gene end by 6 bases; junction bases not matched to a gene: 1. Looked up from germline, CDR1 is LGHNA and CDR2 is YNFKEQ. The CDR3: CASSQEGTSGSNEQFF. CDR3 bases: TGTGCCAGCAGCCAAGAGGGGACTAGCGGGAGCAATGAGCAGTTCTTC.

This clonotype showed up many times. This rearrangement joins TRBV6-2 or TRBV6-3 to TRBJ1-2, with D unresolved. Trimming left V 4 bases short and J 7 bases short, with 7 bases between. Germline assignment: CDR1 MNHEY and CDR2 SVGEGT. The CDR3 spans 11 residues. The CDR3 region is CASSSLSGYTF. The CDR3 nucleotides are TGTGCCAGCAGTTCGCTAAGTGGCTACACCTTC.